These 20 T cell receptor beta chains originate from one sample sequenced in a study of blood T cell repertoires in COVID-19. Repertoires were generated with immunoSEQ multiplex PCR, while TCRdb's copy carries only in-frame clones and drops some. The profile shows over 120,000 clones, about 80% of them singletons. Material for sequencing was peripheral blood. Receptors originate from a woman of 80 years or more with acute or convalescent COVID-19.

The chain uses TRBV5-1 and TRBJ1-1, with 10 bases aligning to TRBD1. The germline gives CDR1 SGHRS, CDR2 YFSETQ. The CDR3 covers 14 residues. Trimming at V came to 2 bases and at J to 5 bases, leaving 3 bases not matched to a gene. The CDR3 coding sequence is TGCGCCAGCAGCTTTTCGGGACAGGGGACTGAAGCTTTCTTT. Encoded protein: CASSFSGQGTEAFF.

A note on this clone: The junction departs from the called germline gene at one end, perhaps through a read error. This chain links TRBV4-1 with TRBJ1-4; 7 positions match TRBD1. The CDR3 totals 19 residues. CDR1 is MGHRA and CDR2 is YSYEKL in the germline V gene. As DNA, the CDR3 is TGCGCCGGCAGCCAAGAAGGGCCGAGACAGGGCCCGGGTAATGAAAAACTGTTTTTT. This encodes CAGSQEGPRQGPGNEKLFF.

V is TRBV19 and J is TRBJ2-3; 11 positions match TRBD2. Germline V gives CDR1 LNHDA, CDR2 SQIVND (reference sequence). This CDR3 region has 15 residues. With V trimmed by 5 bases and J by 4 bases, 5 bases remained unmatched. The CDR3 DNA sequence: TGTGCCAGTAGTCTTAGCGGGGGGGCCGCAGATACGCAGTATTTT. Its translation: CASSLSGGAADTQYF.

The chain is built from TRBV7-9 and TRBJ2-3; 11 bases are shared with TRBD2. V trimming: 5 bases; J trimming: 2 bases; junction bases outside the gene matches: 6. CDR3 length equals 16 residues. From germline, CDR1 is SEHNR and CDR2 FQNEAQ (reference sequence). The CDR3 reads CASSPRTSGLTDTQYF. CDR3 nucleotide sequence: TGTGCCAGCAGCCCCCGGACTAGCGGGCTCACAGATACGCAGTATTTT.

This clone was counted a few times. The chain employs TRBV9 and TRBJ1-1, with D unresolved. The CDR3 consists of 15 residues. V was trimmed by 3 bases and J by 3 bases, leaving 15 bases between them. Germline lookup yields CDR1 SGDLS and CDR2 YYNGEE. The CDR3 DNA reads TGTGCCAGCAGCGCCGACCCACCTCAGGACACTGAAGCTTTCTTT. Translating it yields CASSADPPQDTEAFF.

This chain uses TRBV7-2 with TRBJ1-6, with TRBD1 as a possible D gene (6 bases). The germline V gene encodes CDR1 SGHTA and CDR2 FQGNSA. The CDR3 consists of 14 residues. Trimming shortened V by 1 base and J by 10 bases, and 11 bases separated the two germline ends. CDR3 amino acids: CASSLVQGGSPLHF. CDR3 in DNA: TGTGCCAGCAGCTTAGTACAGGGTGGGTCACCCCTCCACTTT.

The chain joins TRBV24-1 to TRBJ2-2; tentative D call: TRBD1 (6 bases). This CDR3 is 14 amino acids long. CDR1 is KGHDR and CDR2 is SFDVKD in the germline V gene. V was shortened by 9 bases and J by 6 bases, with 16 bases between the two germline ends. The CDR3: CATAAPGVAGELFF. The DNA of the CDR3 is TGTGCCACCGCGGCCCCAGGGGTGGCCGGGGAGCTGTTTTTT.

CDR3 nucleotide sequence: TGTGCCAGCAGACTCGGGGACAGGGGCAATTCACCCCTCCACTTT. It is translated as CASRLGDRGNSPLHF. The V gene is TRBV6-5, the J gene TRBJ1-6; TRBD1 agrees at 10 bases. The J segment lost 7 bases and the V segment lost 6 bases, leaving 6 bases of the junction unmatched. Germline CDR1 reads MNHEY; CDR2 reads SVGAGI. The CDR3 has 15 amino acids.

The chain has TRBV6-1 and TRBJ1-1; 8 bases agree with TRBD1. With V trimmed by 2 bases and J by 6 bases, 14 bases remained unmatched. Germline CDR1 and CDR2: MNHNS and SASEGT. This CDR3 is built from 17 residues. CDR3 nucleotide sequence: TGTGCCAGCAGTGAATGGGGCAGGGGGCGCCGAGGGGCTGAAGCTTTCTTT. Amino acid sequence: CASSEWGRGRRGAEAFF.

The V and J genes are TRBV6-5 and TRBJ1-1; unclear D gene. Trimming pared 6 bases from V and 1 base from J, leaving 12 bases between. Germline CDR1 is MNHEY and CDR2 is SVGAGI. This CDR3 is 14 amino acids long. The CDR3 loop reads CASSHLSGNTEAFF. CDR3 coding DNA: TGTGCCAGCAGCCACCTTTCGGGGAACACTGAAGCTTTCTTT.

The chain couples TRBV5-4 to TRBJ2-7; TRBD2 agrees at 11 bases. The V gene end was trimmed by 6 bases and the J gene end by 4 bases; junction bases not matched to a gene: 15. This CDR3 has 17 residues. The germline gives CDR1 SGHNT, CDR2 YYREEE (reference sequence). The CDR3 loop reads CASTAGIAGGLQYEQYF. In DNA, the CDR3 is TGTGCCAGCACCGCCGGAATAGCGGGGGGGCTACAGTACGAGCAGTACTTC.

V and J are TRBV4-2 and TRBJ2-1, with 7 bases identical to TRBD2. Germline V gene data show CDR1 as LGHNA and CDR2 as YNFKEQ. The CDR3 contains 12 residues. J was trimmed by 12 bases and V by 0 bases; bases with no gene match: 2. Here the CDR3 DNA reads TGTGCCAGCAGCCAAGAGGGGGAGGGGCAGTTCTTC. It is translated as CASSQEGEGQFF.

There are a few counts of this clone. This chain uses TRBV2 with TRBJ1-1; D remains ambiguous. The CDR3 covers 13 residues. From germline, CDR1 is SNHLY and CDR2 FYNNEI. Between the trimmed V and J ends, which lost 7 bases and 1 base, there was a span of 10 bases. Written as DNA, the CDR3 is TGTGCCAGCACGCAGGCCCGGAACACTGAAGCTTTCTTT. This sequence encodes CASTQARNTEAFF.

The V call is TRBV5-6, the J call TRBJ1-5; no clear D. CDR1 SGHDT and CDR2 YYEEEE come from the germline V gene. This CDR3 is 15 amino acids long. The V end lost 1 base, the J end lost 0 bases, and 8 bases lay between the germline ends. The DNA for the CDR3 is TGTGCCAGCAGCTTGAGGAGATATAGCAATCAGCCCCAGCATTTT. Protein product: CASSLRRYSNQPQHF.

This clone showed up just a few times. This chain links TRBV5-4 with TRBJ2-7, with 7 bases identical to TRBD1. The V and J ends lost 5 bases and 0 bases, in that order; junction bases with no gene match: 8. The length of the CDR3 is 15 residues. Germline values: CDR1 SGHNT, CDR2 YYREEE (reference sequence). The CDR3 spells CASRSGTEGSYEQYF. CDR3 nucleotide sequence: TGTGCCAGCAGATCCGGGACAGAAGGCTCCTACGAGCAGTACTTC.

The V call is TRBV5-6, the J call TRBJ2-5, with 7 bases fitting TRBD2. V gave up 4 bases and J gave up 3 bases; unmatched junction bases: 9. The length of the CDR3 is 15 residues. The V gene's germline CDR1 is SGHDT and CDR2 YYEEEE. CDR3 DNA: TGTGCCAGCAGCCGGTTGGTCAGCGGGGAAGAGACCCAGTACTTC. Its translation is CASSRLVSGEETQYF.

This chain links TRBV4-1 with TRBJ1-2, with D unresolved. V shed 0 bases and J shed 8 bases, with 10 bases lying between them. CDR3 length: 13 amino acids. Per the germline V gene, CDR1 is MGHRA and CDR2 is YSYEKL. The CDR3 nucleotides are TGCGCCAGCAGCCAAGACGAAACGAGGGGCTACACCTTC. It is translated as CASSQDETRGYTF.

The rearrangement links TRBV4-3 to TRBJ2-7, with TRBD1 matching over 7 bases. CDR3 length: 20 residues. V shed 6 bases, J shed 3 bases, and the junction held 26 bases outside the gene matches. Germline assignment: CDR1 LGHNA and CDR2 YSLEER. CDR3 sequence: CASRYRMGKIQRQGIYEQYF. CDR3 DNA: TGCGCCAGCAGGTACAGAATGGGCAAAATACAAAGACAGGGAATCTACGAGCAGTACTTC.

The rearrangement uses TRBV9 and TRBJ1-3, with D maybe TRBD1 (5 bases). This CDR3 spans 14 amino acids. Trimming removed 2 bases from V and 1 base from J, with 7 bases in between. The germline CDR1 and CDR2 sequences are SGDLS and YYNGEE. The CDR3 region has the DNA TGTGCCAGCAGCGTTCAGGGATCTGGAAACACCATATATTTT. Translated: CASSVQGSGNTIYF.

The V and J genes are TRBV4-3 and TRBJ1-3; D is ambiguous. CDR1 is LGHNA and CDR2 is YSLEER in the germline V gene. CDR3 length: 15 amino acids. Deletions cut 1 base from V and 2 bases from J, with 9 bases between. DNA of the CDR3: TGCGCCAGCAGCCAAGGAGGATCGGCTGGAAACACCATATATTTT. Amino acids: CASSQGGSAGNTIYF.